Sequencing of this T cell receptor beta chain was carried out in a study of CD8+ T cells in alopecia areata. Whole-study results and caveats: Resident alphabeta T cells of normal skin are also sequenced in scalp samples. Affected scalp, especially in alopecia totalis/universalis, had a higher clonality than normal scalp did. Sharing of TCR sequences between patients (possibly for HLA-related reasons) was less clear than in mice.

From germline, CDR1 is MNHEY and CDR2 SMNVEV (reference sequence). The trim removed 5 bases at V and 2 bases at J, leaving 5 bases unmatched. The CDR3 length is 15 residues. This clone was picked up a small number of times. Its target is not known. Once RNA had been extracted, it was reverse transcribed into cDNA to act as the sequencing template. Profiled with immunoSEQ multiplex PCR; TCRdb holds only in-frame clones, not every one. This table has about 200,000 clones, about 61% appearing once. CD4+ and CD8+ T cells were sorted from PBMCs stained for CD3, CD4 and CD8. The V gene is TRBV27, the J gene TRBJ2-5, with 10 bases aligning to TRBD1. The TCR sequence derives from a human donor in good health. The sequenced sample was CD8+ T cells sorted from blood. CDR3 in amino acids: CASSPGTGEQETQYF. DNA of the CDR3: TGTGCCAGCAGTCCAGGGACAGGGGAACAAGAGACCCAGTACTTC.